This TCR beta chain was documented in a study of T cells in Graves' hyperthyroidism and ophthalmopathy. The CDR3 consists of 17 residues. Germline lookup yields CDR1 ENHRY and CDR2 SYGVKD. The V segment lost 6 bases and the J segment 3 bases; nucleotides outside the gene matches: 11. This clonotype was observed many times. RNA transcripts served as the template for amplifying TCR beta CDR3 regions. The HTBI primer set drove a first-round RT-PCR of the TCR CDR3. TCRdb processed the multiplex PCR reads anew with MiXCR; each CDR3 protein has one entry. The table has around 500,000 distinct CDR3 sequences, roughly 15% seen once; the top ten hold over 25%.

The sample comprised blood. V usage is TRBV10-3 and J usage is TRBJ2-3; 11 bases align to TRBD2. The clonotype comes from a woman aged 25 to 39 with Graves' ophthalmopathy. CDR3 amino acids: CAIRGKLAGEETDTQYF. CDR3 DNA: TGTGCCATCAGAGGAAAACTAGCGGGGGAGGAGACAGATACGCAGTATTTT.